Shown below are 5 T cell receptor beta chains from a single sample sequenced in a study of regulatory T cells in long-lasting Graves disease. TCR beta libraries were built with iRepertoire HTBI primers and Arm-PCR of CDR3 regions. TCRdb reprocessed the multiplex PCR reads via MiXCR and lists one record per CDR3 protein. The table shows around 340,000 distinct CDR3 sequences, with around a fifth occurring only once. Time point described: persistent/refractory GD, antithyroid drugs over 5 years with positive TRAb. From RNA extracted from PBMCs, the TCR library was made. Sequences were derived from peripheral blood mononuclear cells (PBMCs), sampled when the disease was refractory, from a patient treated with antithyroid drugs. The receptors shown here come from a female donor with Graves disease.

Many counts were recorded for this clonotype. The chain links TRBV28 to TRBJ2-4; D is tentatively TRBD1 or TRBD2 (5 bases each). CDR3 length: 16 amino acids. Germline V gene lookup returns CDR1 MDHEN and CDR2 SYDVKM. V was pared by 4 bases and J by 0 bases, with 13 bases between. The CDR3 is CASSSPGTIAKNIQYF. The CDR3 DNA reads as TGTGCCAGCAGTTCCCCCGGGACCATAGCCAAAAACATTCAGTACTTC.

The V and J genes are TRBV12-3 or TRBV12-4 and TRBJ2-3; TRBD2 is a possible D gene (7 bases). Trimming removed 3 bases from V and 4 bases from J, with 11 bases in between. CDR3 length: 14 residues. The DNA for the CDR3 is TGTGCCAGCAGTTTTGGGGGGGCGGCAGATACGCAGTATTTT. It yields the protein CASSFGGAADTQYF.

As DNA, the CDR3 is TGTGCCAGTAAGTTTGGGGGACCCACTGAAGCTTTCTTT. Amino acid sequence: CASKFGGPTEAFF. This chain links TRBV19 with TRBJ1-1; D perhaps matches TRBD1 (5 bases). The CDR3 spans 13 residues. Germline CDR1 is LNHDA and CDR2 is SQIVND (reference sequence). Deletions cut 7 bases from V and 4 bases from J, with 13 bases between.

This clonotype was counted a few times. The V and J genes are TRBV30 and TRBJ2-7; unclear D gene. The CDR3 has 12 amino acids. V lost 3 bases to trimming and J lost 2 bases, with 8 bases between them. Germline CDR1 and CDR2: GTSNPN and SVGIG (reference sequence). For the CDR3, the DNA is TGTGCCTGGAGCGTCAAAACCTACGAGCAGTACTTC. Amino acid sequence: CAWSVKTYEQYF.

The V call is TRBV6-1, the J call TRBJ1-1; a weak D match, TRBD1 (5 bases). This CDR3 spans 14 amino acids. Germline loops: CDR1 MNHNS, CDR2 SASEGT. Between the trimmed V and J ends, which lost 5 bases and 7 bases, there was a span of 17 bases. CDR3 nucleotides: TGTGCCAGCAGTCGTCCTGGCGGGGGGAGTGAAGCTTTCTTT. Its translation is CASSRPGGGSEAFF.